This TCR beta chain was identified in a study of shared clonotypes between healthy human individuals. Findings and caveats of the study: When compared with the clonotypes that were shared by all four sorted-subset donors, the non-shared clonotypes turned out to have lower generation probabilities.

Into CD45RA+ naive and CD45RA-negative memory subsets, the CD4+ cells were split. Clones were sequenced by immunoSEQ multiplex PCR, and TCRdb holds only the in-frame ones, with some missing. The data contain 2 million to 2.5 million clones, 85% to 95% of them singletons. This CDR3 spans 15 amino acids. V lost 3 bases to trimming and J lost 7 bases, with 16 bases between them. Germline V gives CDR1 SGDLS, CDR2 YYNGEE. Comments on this clone: Its antigen remains unidentified.

The sample taken for sequencing was naive CD4+ T cells from PBMCs. Described subset: CD45RA+ positively selected. The V and J genes are TRBV9 and TRBJ1-4; D perhaps matches TRBD1 (6 bases). This clonotype originated in a man younger than 35 in good health. Some clones in this sample may be carry-over from other donors' samples. The CDR3 DNA is TGTGCCAGCAGCGCCCCGACGGGGGGCCGTGAAAAACTGTTTTTT. Translated, it gives CASSAPTGGREKLFF. The whole variable domain, remainder taken from reference TRBV9 and TRBJ1-4, is DSGVTQTPKHLITATGQRVTLRCSPRSGDLSVYWYQQSLDQGLQFLIQYYNGEERAKGNILERFSAQQFPDLHSELNLSSLELGDSALYFCASSAPTGGREKLFFGSGTQLSVL.